Here is one T cell receptor beta chain with its context. The data were obtained in a study of blood T cell repertoires in COVID-19. Overall study: Samples representing acute and convalescent COVID-19 were sourced from the United States, Italy and Spain. In each case, the material was cDNA or gDNA derived from T cells, B-cell-depleted T cells, or PBMCs.

The CDR3 has 15 residues. The junction had 6 bases not matched to a gene; V was cut back by 4 bases and J by 5 bases. CDR1 is MGHRA and CDR2 is YSYEKL in the germline V gene. The table came from immunoSEQ multiplex PCR; TCRdb's copy has only in-frame clones and leaves some out. The table has 130,000 or so clones, around 89% seen once. This chain connects TRBV4-1 to TRBJ2-5; TRBD2 matches at 11 bases. The sequenced material came from peripheral blood. The sequence was collected from a man in his fifties or sixties with active or convalescent COVID-19. The CDR3 sequence: CASSLTSGSGETQYF. In nucleotides, the CDR3 is TGCGCCAGCAGCCTAACTAGCGGGAGCGGGGAGACCCAGTACTTC.